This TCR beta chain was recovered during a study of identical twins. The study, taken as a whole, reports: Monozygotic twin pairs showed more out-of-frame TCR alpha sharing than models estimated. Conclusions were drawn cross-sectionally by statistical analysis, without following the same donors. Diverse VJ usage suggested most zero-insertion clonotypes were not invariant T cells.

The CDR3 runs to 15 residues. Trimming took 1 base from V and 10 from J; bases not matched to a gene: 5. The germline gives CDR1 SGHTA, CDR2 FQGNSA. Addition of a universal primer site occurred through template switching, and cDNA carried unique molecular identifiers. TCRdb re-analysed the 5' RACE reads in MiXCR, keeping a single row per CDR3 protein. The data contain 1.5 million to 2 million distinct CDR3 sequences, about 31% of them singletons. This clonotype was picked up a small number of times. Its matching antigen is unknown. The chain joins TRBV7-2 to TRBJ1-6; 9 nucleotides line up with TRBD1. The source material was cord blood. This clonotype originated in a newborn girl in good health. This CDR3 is CASSLVGQGRSPLHF. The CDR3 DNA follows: TGTGCCAGCAGCTTAGTTGGACAGGGGCGATCACCCCTCCACTTT.